This TCR beta chain was retrieved from a study of blood T cell repertoires in COVID-19. Overall study context: Acute-phase and convalescent COVID-19 samples originated in the United States, Italy and Spain.

The ends were cut back, 7 bases at V and 3 bases at J, with 12 bases in the middle. The CDR3 sequence is 13 residues long. Sequenced by immunoSEQ multiplex PCR; TCRdb stores in-frame clones only, minus some. The sample has about 380,000 clones, roughly four fifths seen once. J is TRBJ1-2 and V is TRBV12-3 or TRBV12-4; no reliable D call. The sample comprised peripheral blood. This receptor was identified in a human donor with acute or convalescent COVID-19. The donor label of this sample is uncertain. The CDR3 protein is CASKFWEDYGYTF. The CDR3 DNA sequence: TGTGCCAGCAAGTTTTGGGAGGACTATGGCTACACCTTC.